The 30 T cell receptor beta chains in this list originate from one sample, sequenced in a study of regulatory T cells in long-lasting Graves disease. To make TCR beta libraries, researchers used iRepertoire HTBI primers and Arm-PCR of CDR3 regions. TCRdb re-called the multiplex PCR reads with MiXCR, one entry per CDR3 protein. Of hundreds of thousands of distinct CDR3 sequences listed, around 20% are singletons. Time point denoted: persistent/refractory GD, antithyroid drugs over 5 years with positive TRAb. PBMCs provided the RNA from which the TCR library was made. The material was peripheral blood mononuclear cells (PBMCs), obtained when the disease was refractory, from a patient treated with antithyroid drugs. These receptors came from a female donor with Graves disease.

The chain couples TRBV24-1 to TRBJ1-5, with D perhaps TRBD1 (5 bases). The V gene lost 2 bases and the J gene lost 3 bases, with 19 bases spanning the gap. Per germline, CDR1 KGHDR and CDR2 SFDVKD. This CDR3 spans 18 amino acids. This CDR3 reads CATSDSISAGGDNQPQHF. CDR3 nucleotides: TGTGCCACCAGTGATTCAATATCGGCCGGGGGGGACAATCAGCCCCAGCATTTT.

This clonotype was detected ten times or more. CDR3: CASSPNRVGTEAFF. CDR3 sequence (DNA): TGTGCCAGCTCACCAAACAGGGTGGGCACTGAAGCTTTCTTT. The chain combines TRBV18 with TRBJ1-1, with D perhaps matching TRBD1 (6 bases). The CDR3 has 14 residues. V gave up 2 bases and J gave up 4 bases, with 11 bases separating them. Germline-derived CDR1 and CDR2 are KGHSH and LQKENI.

The gene calls are TRBV4-1 and TRBJ1-6; possible D gene TRBD1, 5 bases. Per the germline V gene, CDR1 is MGHRA and CDR2 is YSYEKL. CDR3 length: 18 amino acids. Trimming took off 4 bases at V and 4 bases at J, with 20 bases between the two ends. The CDR3 here is CASSPGRAKVRYNSPLHF. For the CDR3, the DNA is TGCGCCAGCAGCCCAGGGCGCGCTAAGGTCAGGTATAATTCACCCCTCCACTTT.

The chain couples TRBV10-2 to TRBJ1-6; a possible D gene is TRBD1 (6 bases). The CDR3 is made up of 15 amino acids. Germline CDR1 WSHSY, CDR2 SAAADI. The germline V and J ends were trimmed by 6 bases and 5 bases, with 14 bases remaining between them. CDR3 nucleotides: TGCGCCAGCAGAAAAGGGGGAACCGATAATTCACCCCTCCACTTT. Translation gives CASRKGGTDNSPLHF.

This clonotype was counted between two and nine times. The chain has TRBV5-6 and TRBJ2-7, with 7 nucleotides matching TRBD1. V was pared by 2 bases and J by 2 bases, with 4 bases of the junction left unmatched. CDR3 length equals 14 residues. From germline, CDR1 is SGHDT and CDR2 YYEEEE. CDR3 in DNA: TGTGCCAGCAGCTTCGGGACAGAGACCTACGAGCAGTACTTC. It encodes CASSFGTETYEQYF.

The CDR3 DNA sequence: TGTGCCAGCAGAGCCCTTAGGACAGGGGAGACCCAGTACTTC. It encodes CASRALRTGETQYF. V is TRBV6-1 and J is TRBJ2-5; 8 bases map to TRBD1. The CDR3 is made up of 14 amino acids. CDR1 and CDR2 from the germline V gene are MNHNS and SASEGT. V lost 6 bases to trimming and J lost 5 bases; unmatched junction nucleotides: 8.

This chain links TRBV19 with TRBJ2-7; 9 bases agree with TRBD2. Losses at the gene ends were 8 bases for V and 2 bases for J; bases not matched to a gene: 13. Germline lookup yields CDR1 LNHDA and CDR2 SQIVND (reference sequence). The CDR3 extends over 16 amino acids. CDR3 sequence reads: CASAQKTGLAPYEQYF. The CDR3 coding sequence is TGTGCCAGTGCCCAAAAAACCGGACTAGCGCCCTACGAGCAGTACTTC.

This clonotype was seen at least ten times. V is TRBV2 and J is TRBJ1-2; 10 bases match TRBD1. The germline gives CDR1 SNHLY, CDR2 FYNNEI. The ends lost 7 bases at V and 3 bases at J; junction bases unmatched: 14. The CDR3 is 17 amino acids. The DNA of the CDR3 is TGTGCCAGCACGGCACCCACCGGGACAGGGGATTACTATGGCTACACCTTC. Translating gives CASTAPTGTGDYYGYTF.

J is TRBJ1-6 and V is TRBV25-1; maybe TRBD1 (6 bases). V was clipped by 8 bases and J by 9 bases, with 17 bases between them. The CDR3 spans 14 residues. Germline CDR1 is MGHDK and CDR2 is SYGVNS. The CDR3 nucleotides are TGTGCCAGCCGAACTCAGGGGAAGGCTTCACCCCTCCACTTT. Translation: CASRTQGKASPLHF.

This clonotype was counted many times. The chain uses TRBV6-5 and TRBJ2-5, with D perhaps TRBD1 (6 bases). The CDR3 extends over 14 amino acids. The germline V and J ends were trimmed by 0 bases and 4 bases, with 9 bases remaining between them. Germline-derived CDR1 and CDR2 are MNHEY and SVGAGI. The CDR3 here is CASSYSAGVETQYF. The CDR3 nucleotides read TGTGCCAGCAGTTACTCGGCAGGGGTAGAGACCCAGTACTTC.

This clonotype occurred many times. The V and J genes are TRBV7-3 and TRBJ2-7; 9 bases are a match to TRBD1. The CDR3 runs 14 residues. The germline V gene has CDR1 SGHTA and CDR2 FQGTGA. V shed 0 bases, J shed 6 bases, and the junction held 3 bases outside the gene matches. CDR3 in amino acids: CASSLTGTGSEQYF. The CDR3, as DNA: TGTGCCAGCAGCTTAACCGGGACAGGGAGCGAGCAGTACTTC.

The sample holds a few counts of this clonotype. The chain recombines TRBV20-1 with TRBJ2-5, with 8 bases aligning to TRBD1. The CDR3 covers 13 residues. Per the germline V gene, CDR1 is DFQATT and CDR2 is SNEGSKA (reference sequence). The CDR3 loop reads CSIRGQGQETQYF. The CDR3 coding sequence is TGCAGCATCCGAGGACAGGGCCAAGAGACCCAGTACTTC.

At least ten counts were recorded for this clonotype. This sequence joins TRBV2 and TRBJ2-4, with a tentative D call TRBD1 (5 bases). Germline V lookup: CDR1 SNHLY, CDR2 FYNNEI. The CDR3 totals 15 residues. Trimming removed 4 bases from V and 8 bases from J, with 18 bases in between. The CDR3 reads CASSGNLRVLDIQYF. CDR3 nucleotides: TGTGCCAGCAGTGGAAACCTCAGGGTTTTGGACATTCAGTACTTC. The entire variable domain, with the rest obtained from reference TRBV2 and TRBJ2-4, is as follows: EPEVTQTPSHQVTQMGQEVILRCVPISNHLYFYWYRQILGQKVEFLVSFYNNEISEKSEIFDDQFSVERPDGSNFTLKIRSTKLEDSAMYFCASSGNLRVLDIQYFGAGTRLSVL.

This clonotype was counted ten times or more. This rearrangement joins TRBV2 to TRBJ2-4; D unclear. The CDR3 loop spans 18 amino acids. The V gene's germline CDR1 is SNHLY and CDR2 FYNNEI. Trimming left V 8 bases short and J 1 base short, with 24 bases between. The CDR3 region has the DNA TGTGCCAGCCAAAGGGAATTTGGTGTGGTGTGGGCCAAAAACATTCAGTACTTC. It is translated as CASQREFGVVWAKNIQYF. Based on the CDR3 plus reference TRBV2 and TRBJ2-4, the full variable domain is EPEVTQTPSHQVTQMGQEVILRCVPISNHLYFYWYRQILGQKVEFLVSFYNNEISEKSEIFDDQFSVERPDGSNFTLKIRSTKLEDSAMYFCASQREFGVVWAKNIQYFGAGTRLSVL.

For this clonotype: The junction and the germline gene differ at one end; a read error may be behind it. J is TRBJ1-2 and V is TRBV5-1, with a weak D call TRBD1 (5 bases). This CDR3 is built from 15 residues. Germline loops: CDR1 SGHRS, CDR2 YFSETQ. CDR3 loop: CASSTTESRGYGYTF. For the CDR3, the DNA is TGTGCCAGCAGCACGACAGAATCCCGAGGGTATGGCTACACCTTC.

Note on this clonotype: Possible read error: a much larger clone is one base away. This sequence joins TRBV12-3 or TRBV12-4 and TRBJ2-2, with a possible D match to TRBD2 (6 bases). CDR3 length: 12 amino acids. Here the CDR3 reads CASSFLGGELLF. CDR3 bases: TGTGCCAGCAGTTTTCTCGGCGGGGAGCTGCTTTTT.

In the case of this clonotype: The junction departs from germline at one end; a sequencing error may be responsible. CDR3 bases: TGTGCCAGCAGCCCCAGGGCGACTAATGAAAAACCGTTTTTT. Its protein is CASSPRATNEKPFF. The chain combines TRBV13 with TRBJ1-4, with D possibly being TRBD1 (5 bases). The CDR3 totals 14 residues. Germline CDR1 is PRHDT and CDR2 is FYEKMQ (reference sequence).

This clonotype has at least ten counts. The rearrangement links TRBV10-3 to TRBJ2-7, with 7 bases matching TRBD1. Trimming took 3 bases from V and 4 from J; bases not matched to a gene: 18. From germline, CDR1 is ENHRY and CDR2 SYGVKD. The CDR3 runs 18 residues. The CDR3 coding sequence is TGTGCCATCAGTGACCCGAGGTTATATCGGGACAGTGCTTACGAGCAGTACTTC. Protein product: CAISDPRLYRDSAYEQYF.

As concerns this clonotype: With a much larger clone just one base away, this may be a read error. This chain connects TRBV7-8 to TRBJ2-5; D perhaps matches TRBD2 (6 bases). With 5 bases removed from V and 4 bases from J, the gap between germline ends came to 17 bases. CDR1 SGHVS and CDR2 FQNEAQ come from the germline V gene. The CDR3 length is 15 residues. In DNA, the CDR3 is TGTGCCAGCAGCGAACAGGCCCACGGGAGAGAGACCCAGTACTTC. It encodes CASSEQAHGRETQYF.

The chain is built from TRBV7-3 and TRBJ1-2, with D perhaps TRBD1 (6 bases). The CDR3 sequence is 15 residues long. V was pared by 6 bases and J by 3 bases, with 17 bases between. The V gene's germline CDR1 is SGHTA and CDR2 FQGTGA. CDR3 in amino acids: CASSKRGAGDYGYTF. The CDR3 bases are TGTGCCAGCAGTAAAAGAGGGGCAGGGGACTATGGCTACACCTTC.

Only a few counts were recorded for this clonotype. The chain combines TRBV4-3 with TRBJ1-4, with D possibly TRBD1 on 6 matching bases. Germline V lookup: CDR1 LGHNA, CDR2 YSLEER. Trimming left V 6 bases short and J 0 bases short, with 8 bases between. CDR3 length: 14 amino acids. The CDR3 DNA follows: TGCGCCAGCAGGTGGACAGCAACTAATGAAAAACTGTTTTTT. Translation gives CASRWTATNEKLFF.

The chain has TRBV7-9 and TRBJ2-1; D uncertain. Germline CDR1 and CDR2: SEHNR and FQNEAQ (reference sequence). V lost 1 base and J 5 bases, leaving 6 bases between the germline ends. The CDR3 is 13 amino acids. Here the CDR3 DNA reads TGTGCCAGCAGCTTAGACTCAAACAATGAGCAGTTCTTC. This translates into CASSLDSNNEQFF.

This clonotype was seen ten or more times. This chain joins TRBV3-1 and TRBJ1-1, with D maybe TRBD1 (6 bases). Trimming removed 5 bases at V and 5 bases at J, with 15 bases between. The CDR3 spans 14 residues. Per germline, CDR1 LGHDT and CDR2 YNNKEL (reference sequence). CDR3: CASSTTGLRTEAFF. CDR3 sequence (DNA): TGTGCCAGCAGCACAACAGGGCTGAGAACTGAAGCTTTCTTT. Variable domain in full (rest from reference TRBV3-1 and TRBJ1-1): DTAVSQTPKYLVTQMGNDKSIKCEQNLGHDTMYWYKQDSKKFLKIMFSYNNKELIINETVPNRFSPKSPDKAHLNLHINSLELGDSAVYFCASSTTGLRTEAFFGQGTRLTVV.

The gene calls are TRBV5-6 and TRBJ2-5; 8 bases match TRBD2. Losses at the gene ends were 4 bases for V and 5 bases for J; bases not matched to a gene: 22. CDR3 length: 19 amino acids. Germline CDR1 reads SGHDT; CDR2 reads YYEEEE. As DNA, the CDR3 is TGTGCCAGCAGCCACGGACTAACGGGAGGGCCGATCGATCTGGAGACCCAGTACTTC. Protein sequence: CASSHGLTGGPIDLETQYF. Full variable domain (remainder filled in from reference TRBV5-6 and TRBJ2-5): DAGVTQSPTHLIKTRGQQVTLRCSPKSGHDTVSWYQQALGQGPQFIFQYYEEEERQRGNFPDRFSGHQFPNYSSELNVNALLLGDSALYLCASSHGLTGGPIDLETQYFGPGTRLLVL.

In its sample, this clonotype was seen many times. The chain employs TRBV6-1 and TRBJ1-5, with 11 bases aligning to TRBD1. The CDR3 is 13 amino acids. V shed 8 bases and J 6 bases; nucleotides not matched to a gene: 3. The germline V gene has CDR1 MNHNS and CDR2 SASEGT. The CDR3 loop is CASRDRGAQPQHF. The CDR3 nucleotides read TGTGCCAGCCGGGACAGGGGGGCTCAGCCCCAGCATTTT.

This clonotype was counted ten times or more. CDR3 in amino acids: CASSPRDLLAYEQYF. CDR3 nucleotide sequence: TGTGCCAGCTCACCTCGTGACTTACTCGCCTACGAGCAGTACTTC. This chain connects TRBV18 to TRBJ2-7, with D hard to call. The CDR3 runs to 15 residues. V was pared by 3 bases and J by 2 bases, with 14 bases between. Germline CDR1 and CDR2: KGHSH and LQKENI.

This clonotype was counted only a few times. The gene calls are TRBV7-9 and TRBJ2-4; D is uncertain. CDR1 is SEHNR and CDR2 is FQNEAQ in the germline V gene (reference sequence). The CDR3 spans 11 residues. Trimming took off 5 bases at V and 6 bases at J, with 5 bases between the two ends. CDR3 region: CASSPGNIQYF. The CDR3 nucleotides are TGTGCCAGCAGCCCCGGAAACATTCAGTACTTC. The full variable domain, rest sourced from reference TRBV7-9 and TRBJ2-4, is DTGVSQNPRHKITKRGQNVTFRCDPISEHNRLYWYRQTLGQGPEFLTYFQNEAQLEKSRLLSDRFSAERPKGSFSTLEIQRTEQGDSAMYLCASSPGNIQYFGAGTRLSVL.

This clonotype has just a few counts. The V call is TRBV7-8, the J call TRBJ1-1; tentatively, D is TRBD1 (5 bases). Germline CDR1 is SGHVS and CDR2 is FQNEAQ. The CDR3 sequence is 14 residues long. With 7 bases removed from V and 4 bases from J, the gap between germline ends came to 16 bases. The CDR3 sequence is CASTLTALGTEAFF. DNA of the CDR3: TGTGCCAGCACTTTGACAGCCCTCGGCACTGAAGCTTTCTTT.

This clonotype has ten or more counts. The V gene is TRBV4-1, the J gene TRBJ1-2, with D unresolved. The CDR3 runs to 16 residues. V was cut by 2 bases and J by 4 bases, with 17 bases left in between. Germline values: CDR1 MGHRA, CDR2 YSYEKL. As DNA, the CDR3 is TGCGCCAGCAGCCAAAGAAGGGCAGATAGTGCCTATGGCTACACCTTC. This translates into CASSQRRADSAYGYTF.

The chain recombines TRBV15 with TRBJ1-3; D uncertain. CDR3 length: 16 residues. V was cut by 0 bases and J by 0 bases, with 9 bases left in between. CDR1 and CDR2 (germline): LNHNV, YYDKDF (reference sequence). In DNA, the CDR3 is TGTGCCACCAGCAGAGATCCGACCCGCTCTGGAAACACCATATATTTT. Protein sequence: CATSRDPTRSGNTIYF.